One and the same sample provided the 26 T cell receptor beta chains below, sequenced in a study of T cell responses to AZD1222 COVID-19 vaccine. Sequencing used immunoSEQ multiplex PCR; TCRdb keeps in-frame clones, though not all of them. The data hold 150,000 to 200,000 clones, with 85% to 95% observed a single time. Source: peripheral blood, taken on day 0 of AZD1222 vaccination. These receptors all stem from an adult in good health.

V and J are TRBV12-3 or TRBV12-4 and TRBJ2-1, with D uncertain. V was shortened by 3 bases and J by 7 bases, with 1 base between the two germline ends. The CDR3 length is 10 residues. The CDR3 DNA sequence: TGTGCCAGCAGTTTTAATGAGCAGTTCTTC. Protein sequence: CASSFNEQFF.

This chain connects TRBV9 to TRBJ2-5; possible D gene TRBD2, 6 bases. The V end was cut by 3 bases, the J end by 5 bases, with 14 bases between. Germline CDR1 SGDLS, CDR2 YYNGEE. The CDR3 is 14 amino acids. CDR3 coding DNA: TGTGCCAGCAGCGCCGGGACTTTCCTCGAGACCCAGTACTTC. This translates into CASSAGTFLETQYF.

V is TRBV5-1 and J is TRBJ1-5, with unresolved D. V lost 0 bases and J lost 0, with 7 bases in between. This CDR3 comprises 15 residues. CDR1 is SGHRS, CDR2 YFSETQ, per germline. The CDR3 DNA sequence: TGCGCCAGCAGCTTGGCTGGGGATAGCAATCAGCCCCAGCATTTT. Amino acid sequence: CASSLAGDSNQPQHF.

This chain links TRBV4-1 with TRBJ1-1; no reliable D call. Trimming took off 0 bases at V and 1 base at J, with 6 bases between the two ends. Looked up from germline, CDR1 is MGHRA and CDR2 is YSYEKL. CDR3 length: 14 residues. CDR3 region: CASSQEGGNTEAFF. The CDR3 bases are TGCGCCAGCAGCCAAGAAGGAGGGAACACTGAAGCTTTCTTT.

V usage is TRBV19 and J usage is TRBJ2-1; D may be TRBD1 or TRBD2 (6 bases each). With 3 bases removed from V and 4 bases from J, the gap between germline ends came to 16 bases. This CDR3 region has 16 residues. Germline V gene sequence: CDR1 LNHDA, CDR2 SQIVND (reference sequence). The CDR3 is CASSIIGGEYYNEQFF. The DNA for the CDR3 is TGTGCCAGTAGTATTATCGGGGGCGAATATTACAATGAGCAGTTCTTC.

The rearrangement links TRBV3-1 (or the pseudogene TRBV3-2) to TRBJ1-6; D may be TRBD1 (6 bases). The CDR3 is 16 residues long. V lost 4 bases and J lost 2, with 12 bases in between. CDR1 is LGHDT and CDR2 is YNNKEL in the germline V gene (reference sequence). The CDR3 here is CASSLGATAYNSPLHF. DNA of the CDR3: TGTGCCAGCAGCCTGGGGGCCACAGCCTATAATTCACCCCTCCACTTT.

V is TRBV9 and J is TRBJ2-1; TRBD2 aligns across 9 bases. Germline trimming cut 0 bases from V and 8 bases from J; bases unmatched to any gene: 6. CDR1 and CDR2 from the germline V gene are SGDLS and YYNGEE. The CDR3 contains 15 residues. The CDR3 nucleotides are TGTGCCAGCAGCGTAGAGACTAGCGGCTGGGATGAGCAGTTCTTC. Translated, it gives CASSVETSGWDEQFF. The full variable domain, in which reference TRBV9 and TRBJ2-1 provide the parts outside the CDR3, is DSGVTQTPKHLITATGQRVTLRCSPRSGDLSVYWYQQSLDQGLQFLIQYYNGEERAKGNILERFSAQQFPDLHSELNLSSLELGDSALYFCASSVETSGWDEQFFGPGTRLTVL.

In its sample, this clone was seen many times. This CDR3 reads CASRAGFVNTEAFF. CDR3 sequence (DNA): TGTGCCAGCAGGGCAGGGTTTGTGAACACTGAAGCTTTCTTT. V is TRBV11-1 and J is TRBJ1-1, with TRBD1 as a possible D gene (5 bases). The CDR3 runs to 14 residues. Trimming removed 6 bases from V and 0 bases from J, with 11 bases in between. Germline V gene sequence: CDR1 SGHAT, CDR2 FQDESV (reference sequence).

The chain recombines TRBV5-5 with TRBJ2-7, with 7 bases that match TRBD2. The germline gives CDR1 SGHKS, CDR2 YYEKEE (reference sequence). This CDR3 spans 11 amino acids. Trimming cost V 7 bases and J 4 bases; bases outside gene matches: 2. CDR3 bases: TGTGCCAGCGGGGGGGTTTACGAGCAGTACTTC. Its protein is CASGGVYEQYF.

This clone was recorded a few times. This chain connects TRBV4-1 to TRBJ2-1; D is perhaps TRBD1 (6 bases). CDR3 length: 15 amino acids. Between the trimmed V and J ends, which lost 6 bases and 0 bases, there was a span of 12 bases. Germline CDR1 reads MGHRA; CDR2 reads YSYEKL. The CDR3 DNA follows: TGCGCCAGCAGATCAGGACAGAGCTCCTACAATGAGCAGTTCTTC. It translates to CASRSGQSSYNEQFF.

The chain couples TRBV14 to TRBJ1-2, with D unresolved. Germline V gives CDR1 SGHDN, CDR2 FVKESK. V lost 1 base, J lost 4 bases, and 7 bases lay in between. This CDR3 is 13 amino acids long. CDR3 sequence: CASSQGLLYGYTF. The CDR3, as DNA: TGTGCCAGCAGCCAAGGGTTACTCTATGGCTACACCTTC.

The chain carries TRBV29-1 and TRBJ1-6; TRBD1 is a possible D gene (5 bases). Germline assignment: CDR1 SQVTM and CDR2 ANQGSEA. This CDR3 spans 13 amino acids. V lost 5 bases to trimming and J lost 7 bases, with 12 bases between them. In DNA, the CDR3 is TGCAGCGTTCAGGGAAACGGAAATTCACCCCTCCACTTT. Its translation is CSVQGNGNSPLHF.

CDR3 in DNA: TGTGCCAGCAGCTCAGGACAGAACACTGAAGCTTTCTTT. Protein sequence: CASSSGQNTEAFF. The rearrangement links TRBV7-2 to TRBJ1-1, with D possibly being TRBD1 (5 bases). The V end lost 4 bases, the J end lost 1 base, and 7 bases lay between the germline ends. Germline V lookup: CDR1 SGHTA, CDR2 FQGNSA. This CDR3 has 13 amino acids.

The gene calls are TRBV29-1 and TRBJ1-2, with D possibly TRBD1 on 5 matching bases. Germline assignment: CDR1 SQVTM and CDR2 ANQGSEA. The CDR3 covers 15 residues. Trimming left V 0 bases short and J 7 bases short, with 18 bases between. CDR3 in amino acids: CSVEDAEGPGAGYTF. The CDR3 DNA sequence: TGCAGCGTTGAAGATGCGGAGGGGCCAGGCGCTGGCTACACCTTC. Based on the CDR3 plus reference TRBV29-1 and TRBJ1-2, the full variable domain is SAVISQKPSRDICQRGTSLTIQCQVDSQVTMMFWYRQQPGQSLTLIATANQGSEATYESGFVIDKFPISRPNLTFSTLTVSNMSPEDSSIYLCSVEDAEGPGAGYTFGSGTRLTVV.

The DNA for the CDR3 is TGTGCCTGGAGTAATGCGGAGACCCAGTACTTC. Translated: CAWSNAETQYF. The chain uses TRBV30 and TRBJ2-5; D is uncertain. V lost 2 bases to trimming and J lost 5 bases, with 6 bases between them. Germline V gene lookup returns CDR1 GTSNPN and CDR2 SVGIG (reference sequence). The length of the CDR3 is 11 residues. The complete variable domain, with remaining parts taken from reference TRBV30 and TRBJ2-5, reads SQTIHQWPATLVQPVGSPLSLECTVEGTSNPNLYWYRQAAGRGLQLLFYSVGIGQISSEVPQNLSASRPQDRQFILSSKKLLLSDSGFYLCAWSNAETQYFGPGTRLLVL.

The J gene is TRBJ2-7, the V gene TRBV3-1 (or the pseudogene TRBV3-2); the match to TRBD2 covers 13 bases. Germline-derived CDR1 and CDR2 are LGHDT and YNNKEL (reference sequence). There are 19 residues in the CDR3. The junction had 8 bases not matched to a gene; V was cut back by 0 bases and J by 0 bases. The CDR3 loop reads CASSQDKEGLAGSSYEQYF. The CDR3 region has the DNA TGTGCCAGCAGCCAAGATAAGGAGGGACTAGCGGGAAGCTCCTACGAGCAGTACTTC.

This clone is a singleton in its sample. The V and J genes are TRBV6-5 and TRBJ2-7; 9 positions match TRBD2. Germline V gene lookup returns CDR1 MNHEY and CDR2 SVGAGI. Trimming cost V 7 bases and J 2 bases; bases outside gene matches: 9. The CDR3 has 15 amino acids. The CDR3 reads CASTPRGLATYEQYF. The CDR3 DNA follows: TGTGCCAGCACCCCCCGGGGACTAGCTACCTACGAGCAGTACTTC.

The chain employs TRBV27 and TRBJ1-5, with unresolved D. The germline V gene encodes CDR1 MNHEY and CDR2 SMNVEV (reference sequence). This CDR3 has 16 residues. The V end lost 1 base, the J end lost 6 bases, and 16 bases lay between the germline ends. The CDR3 bases are TGTGCCAGCAGTTTATTAGGTAGTACCTTAGGTCAGCCCCAGCATTTT. Translated, it gives CASSLLGSTLGQPQHF.

The chain couples TRBV27 to TRBJ2-3, with 12 bases lining up with TRBD2. CDR3 size: 16 residues. V lost 5 bases to trimming and J lost 4 bases; unmatched junction nucleotides: 7. The germline CDR1 and CDR2 sequences are MNHEY and SMNVEV (reference sequence). CDR3 in amino acids: CASSPWTSGNADTQYF. The CDR3 DNA reads TGTGCCAGCAGTCCCTGGACTAGCGGGAACGCAGATACGCAGTATTTT.

This chain links TRBV28 with TRBJ2-7, with D perhaps matching TRBD1 (5 bases). The V gene's germline CDR1 is MDHEN and CDR2 SYDVKM. The ends were cut back, 6 bases at V and 2 bases at J, with 14 bases in the middle. The CDR3 is made up of 14 amino acids. In DNA form, the CDR3 reads TGTGCCAGCAGAATGGTGGGGCTAGCCTACGAGCAGTACTTC. Translated: CASRMVGLAYEQYF.

This chain connects TRBV5-1 to TRBJ2-2; unclear D gene. From germline, CDR1 is SGHRS and CDR2 YFSETQ. This CDR3 has 15 residues. V was clipped by 0 bases and J by 2 bases, with 8 bases between them. CDR3 amino acids: CASSLGRINTGELFF. The DNA for the CDR3 is TGCGCCAGCAGCTTGGGACGGATCAACACCGGGGAGCTGTTTTTT.

The chain uses TRBV27 and TRBJ2-5; a weak D match, TRBD2 (5 bases). CDR3 length: 16 residues. Trimming removed 2 bases at V and 1 base at J, with 14 bases between. The germline V gene has CDR1 MNHEY and CDR2 SMNVEV (reference sequence). The CDR3: CASSLRGWESQETQYF. CDR3 DNA: TGTGCCAGCAGTTTAAGAGGGTGGGAGTCCCAAGAGACCCAGTACTTC.

This clone was picked up one time. This chain connects TRBV19 to TRBJ2-3, with 13 bases lining up with TRBD2. Germline CDR1 is LNHDA and CDR2 is SQIVND (reference sequence). This CDR3 contains 15 residues. V was pared by 5 bases and J by 6 bases, with 5 bases of the junction left unmatched. The DNA for the CDR3 is TGTGCCAGTAGTGGGACTAGCGGGATACCGGATACGCAGTATTTT. It encodes CASSGTSGIPDTQYF.

V is TRBV7-6 and J is TRBJ2-1; 14 nucleotides line up with TRBD2. Trimming cost V 5 bases and J 7 bases; bases outside gene matches: 7. The CDR3 length is 16 residues. Germline V gene lookup returns CDR1 SGHVS and CDR2 FNYEAQ. CDR3 region: CASSGGTSGRMNEQFF. CDR3 DNA sequence: TGTGCCAGCAGCGGGGGGACTAGCGGGAGAATGAATGAGCAGTTCTTC.

This chain uses TRBV7-9 with TRBJ2-1; D remains ambiguous. This CDR3 is built from 12 residues. CDR1 is SEHNR and CDR2 is FQNEAQ in the germline V gene (reference sequence). Trimming left V 5 bases short and J 5 bases short, with 7 bases between. This chain's CDR3 is CASSVTHNEQFF. CDR3 coding DNA: TGTGCCAGCAGCGTCACCCACAATGAGCAGTTCTTC. The full variable domain, completed using reference TRBV7-9 and TRBJ2-1, is DTGVSQNPRHKITKRGQNVTFRCDPISEHNRLYWYRQTLGQGPEFLTYFQNEAQLEKSRLLSDRFSAERPKGSFSTLEIQRTEQGDSAMYLCASSVTHNEQFFGPGTRLTVL.

The chain carries TRBV9 and TRBJ1-4; 7 bases are shared with TRBD1. The CDR3 loop spans 15 amino acids. The germline CDR1 and CDR2 sequences are SGDLS and YYNGEE. Germline trimming cut 0 bases from V and 5 bases from J; bases unmatched to any gene: 4. In DNA form, the CDR3 reads TGTGCCAGCAGCGTAGCCGGGACAGCGAATGAAAAACTGTTTTTT. As protein: CASSVAGTANEKLFF.